This entry is about one TCR beta chain. In the source study's methods: Researchers report that nucleated cell counts were estimated from reference gene primer amplification. Generated by immunoSEQ multiplex PCR, the TCRdb table keeps only in-frame clones and is missing some. The DNA gave D and trimming, while V, J and clone size come from that table. Here the sample spans tens of thousands of clones, about nine tenths being singletons. These data belong to a study of blood T cell repertoires in COVID-19. Overall study context: Samples of COVID-19 (acute and convalescent) were obtained from the United States, Italy and Spain. T cells, B-cell-depleted T cells, or PBMCs supplied cDNA or gDNA.

There are 15 residues in the CDR3. V gave up 2 bases and J gave up 9 bases; unmatched junction bases: 9. The germline CDR1 and CDR2 sequences are MNHEY and SVGEGT. The material sequenced was peripheral blood. The origin of this receptor is an elderly man with acute or convalescent COVID-19. This chain links TRBV6-2 or TRBV6-3 with TRBJ2-7; 11 bases match TRBD1. This CDR3 is CASSYPGTGGMRQYF. In DNA form, the CDR3 reads TGTGCCAGCAGTTACCCCGGGACAGGGGGAATGAGGCAGTACTTC.